This TCR beta chain comes out of a study of OX40 agonist ivuxolimab in advanced cancers. Looking at the study overall: Participants could have had prior anti-PD-1, anti-PD-L1 or anti-CTLA-4 therapy, and 40% had some. Study conclusions and caveats: Clonal expansion from baseline to week 6 occurred in both CD4+ and CD8+ T cells.

The protocol was immunoSEQ multiplex PCR, while the TCRdb copy is restricted to in-frame clones and leaves out a portion. Of more than 60,000 clones in the sample, about 89% are singletons; the top ten hold roughly 5.2%. A remark on this clone: Its antigen remains unknown.

CDR1 is LNHDA and CDR2 is SQIVND in the germline V gene (reference sequence). The CDR3 runs to 13 residues. Trimming stripped 7 bases from V and 8 bases from J, with 17 bases between. This receptor was obtained from an adult with an advanced solid tumor such as melanoma, head and neck, liver or kidney cancer. The specimen was CD4+ or CD8+ T cells sorted from blood, collected in a trial of the OX40 agonist ivuxolimab. The V call is TRBV19, the J call TRBJ1-1; D is ambiguous. CDR3 protein: CASNYGREGEAFF. CDR3 sequence (DNA): TGTGCCAGTAACTATGGGAGGGAAGGGGAAGCTTTCTTT.